A selection of T cell receptor beta chains follows, all from one sample in a study of blood T cell repertoires in COVID-19. Method: immunoSEQ multiplex PCR; TCRdb's copy keeps in-frame clones and lacks some. The sample has more than 300,000 clones, roughly 89% seen once; the top ten hold approximately 0.98%. The sequenced sample was peripheral blood. Receptors were obtained from a woman between 40 and 55 years old with COVID-19, enrolled during active disease. CDR3s include the opening cysteine and the closing phenylalanine or tryptophan. D genes are given only for firm matches. Clone size is shown for a subset of rows, as once, few, many or a class of expanded clone.

V gene: TRBV6-4; J gene: TRBJ2-3; CDR3 length: 16; D gene: TRBD1; clone size: .; CDR3 DNA: TGTGCCAGCAGTGACTCGAAAGGACAGGGCACAGATACGCAGTATTTT; CDR3 protein: CASSDSKGQGTDTQYF
V gene: TRBV11-2; J gene: TRBJ1-6; CDR3 length: 16; D gene: .; clone size: once; CDR3 DNA: TGTGCCAGCAGCTTAGATCAGGCTTCTCTCTTTTCACCCCTCCACTTT; CDR3 protein: CASSLDQASLFSPLHF
V gene: TRBV7-3; J gene: TRBJ2-2; CDR3 length: 18; D gene: TRBD2; clone size: .; CDR3 DNA: TGTGCCAGCAGCTTAAGCCCGACTAGCGGGGGAGGCGCCGGGGAGCTGTTTTTT; CDR3 protein: CASSLSPTSGGGAGELFF
V gene: TRBV28; J gene: TRBJ2-4; CDR3 length: 16; D gene: .; clone size: .; CDR3 DNA: TGTGCCAGCAGTACGGGGGACCCTGGGGCCAAAAACATTCAGTACTTC; CDR3 protein: CASSTGDPGAKNIQYF
V gene: TRBV4-3; J gene: TRBJ1-2; CDR3 length: 15; D gene: .; clone size: .; CDR3 DNA: TGCGCCAGCAGCCAACTATTACAGGGAGTCTTCGGCTACACCTTC; CDR3 protein: CASSQLLQGVFGYTF
V gene: TRBV2; J gene: TRBJ2-2; CDR3 length: 13; D gene: .; clone size: .; CDR3 DNA: TGTGCCAGCAATGAGGGAGGCACCGGGGAGCTGTTTTTT; CDR3 protein: CASNEGGTGELFF
V gene: TRBV6-4; J gene: TRBJ1-2; CDR3 length: 15; D gene: .; clone size: .; CDR3 DNA: TGTGCCAGCAGTTCGCAACTACAGGGAATCTATGGCTACACCTTC; CDR3 protein: CASSSQLQGIYGYTF
V gene: TRBV6-4; J gene: TRBJ2-7; CDR3 length: 17; D gene: TRBD1; clone size: .; CDR3 DNA: TGTGCCAGCAGTGACGAGTTCCGAGACAGGGGCTCCTACGAGCAGTACTTC; CDR3 protein: CASSDEFRDRGSYEQYF
V gene: TRBV7-9; J gene: TRBJ2-7; CDR3 length: 17; D gene: TRBD1; clone size: .; CDR3 DNA: TGTGCCAGCAGCCCCAAGACACAGGGGGCAAAGGGCTACGAGCAGTACTTC; CDR3 protein: CASSPKTQGAKGYEQYF
V gene: TRBV5-1; J gene: TRBJ2-1; CDR3 length: 16; D gene: TRBD2; clone size: .; CDR3 DNA: TGCGCCAGCAGCTTGGCTGAGCTAGCGGGGAACAATGAGCAGTTCTTC; CDR3 protein: CASSLAELAGNNEQFF
V gene: TRBV5-4; J gene: TRBJ1-1; CDR3 length: 15; D gene: TRBD1; clone size: .; CDR3 DNA: TGTGCCAGCAGCTTGAGCCGGGACAGGGGAGGTGAAGCTTTCTTT; CDR3 protein: CASSLSRDRGGEAFF
V gene: TRBV5-5; J gene: TRBJ1-2; CDR3 length: 15; D gene: TRBD1; clone size: .; CDR3 DNA: TGTGCCAGCAGCCCTAGATTGACAGGGGGGCCTGGCTACACCTTC; CDR3 protein: CASSPRLTGGPGYTF
V gene: TRBV7-8; J gene: TRBJ1-1; CDR3 length: 15; D gene: TRBD1; clone size: .; CDR3 DNA: TGTGCCAGCAGCCATCGGGACAGGGGTGATACTGAAGCTTTCTTT; CDR3 protein: CASSHRDRGDTEAFF